This TCR beta chain was sequenced for a study of blood T cell repertoires in COVID-19. Study information: Samples came from the United States, Italy and Spain, spanning acute and convalescent COVID-19.

The authors' processing: Amplification of reference gene primers provided the estimated nucleated cell counts. This table comes from immunoSEQ multiplex PCR, and its TCRdb copy is limited to in-frame clones, with some not included. That table furnishes V, J and clone size, whereas the DNA furnished D and trimming. The profile shows roughly 300,000 clones, 90% of them singletons. CDR3 length: 15 amino acids. Germline CDR1 and CDR2: SGHDT and YYEEEE. Germline trimming cut 4 bases from V and 5 bases from J; bases unmatched to any gene: 8. This TCR derives from a woman aged 25 to 45 with COVID-19, enrolled during active disease. The sequencing sample was made of peripheral blood. V usage is TRBV5-6 and J usage is TRBJ1-4; TRBD1 matches at 7 bases. The CDR3 sequence is CASSLRTGLNEKLFF. In nucleotides, the CDR3 is TGTGCCAGCAGCCTCCGGACAGGCTTAAATGAAAAACTGTTTTTT.